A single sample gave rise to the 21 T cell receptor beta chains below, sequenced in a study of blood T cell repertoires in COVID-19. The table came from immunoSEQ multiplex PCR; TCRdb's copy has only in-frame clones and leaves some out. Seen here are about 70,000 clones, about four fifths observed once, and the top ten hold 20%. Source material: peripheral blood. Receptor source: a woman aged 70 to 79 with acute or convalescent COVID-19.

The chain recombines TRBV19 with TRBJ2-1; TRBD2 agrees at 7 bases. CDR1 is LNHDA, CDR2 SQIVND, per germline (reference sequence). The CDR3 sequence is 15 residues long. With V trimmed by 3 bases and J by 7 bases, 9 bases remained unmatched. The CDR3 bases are TGTGCCAGTAGTATCGGGGGGATGCGTAGGAATGAGCAGTTCTTC. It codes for CASSIGGMRRNEQFF.

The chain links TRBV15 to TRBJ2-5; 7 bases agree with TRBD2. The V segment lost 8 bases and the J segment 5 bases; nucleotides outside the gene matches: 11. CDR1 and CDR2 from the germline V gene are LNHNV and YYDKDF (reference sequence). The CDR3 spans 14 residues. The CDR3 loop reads CATGAGGSKETQYF. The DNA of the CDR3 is TGTGCCACCGGTGCCGGCGGGAGCAAGGAGACCCAGTACTTC.

The CDR3 coding sequence is TGTGCCAGCAACTTTCCGGGTCAGAATTCACCCCTCCACTTT. This codes for CASNFPGQNSPLHF. This rearrangement joins TRBV19 to TRBJ1-6, with D uncertain. The CDR3 extends over 14 amino acids. V was trimmed by 9 bases and J by 7 bases, leaving 16 bases between them. Germline-derived CDR1 and CDR2 are LNHDA and SQIVND (reference sequence). The whole variable domain, filled in from reference TRBV19 and TRBJ1-6, reads DGGITQSPKYLFRKEGQNVTLSCEQNLNHDAMYWYRQDPGQGLRLIYYSQIVNDFQKGDIAEGYSVSREKKESFPLTVTSAQKNPTAFYLCASNFPGQNSPLHFGNGTRLTVT.

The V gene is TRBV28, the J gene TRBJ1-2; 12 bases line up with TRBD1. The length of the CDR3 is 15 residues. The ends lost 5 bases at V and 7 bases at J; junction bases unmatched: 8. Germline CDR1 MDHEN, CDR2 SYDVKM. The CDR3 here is CASSRRRDRGLGYTF. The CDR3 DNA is TGTGCCAGCAGTCGCCGCAGGGACAGGGGGCTTGGCTACACCTTC.

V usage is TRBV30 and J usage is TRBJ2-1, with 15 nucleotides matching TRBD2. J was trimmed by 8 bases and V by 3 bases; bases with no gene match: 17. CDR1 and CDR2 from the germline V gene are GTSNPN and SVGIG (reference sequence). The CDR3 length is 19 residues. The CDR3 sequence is CAWSSLGGLAGGRWDEQFF. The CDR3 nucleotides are TGTGCCTGGAGCTCGTTGGGAGGACTAGCGGGAGGGAGATGGGATGAGCAGTTCTTC. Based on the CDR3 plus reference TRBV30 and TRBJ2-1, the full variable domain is SQTIHQWPATLVQPVGSPLSLECTVEGTSNPNLYWYRQAAGRGLQLLFYSVGIGQISSEVPQNLSASRPQDRQFILSSKKLLLSDSGFYLCAWSSLGGLAGGRWDEQFFGPGTRLTVL.

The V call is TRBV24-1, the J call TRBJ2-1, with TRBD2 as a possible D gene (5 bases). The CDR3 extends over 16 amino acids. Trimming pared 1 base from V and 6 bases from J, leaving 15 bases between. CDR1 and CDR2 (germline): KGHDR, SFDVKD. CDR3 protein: CATSDLTASISNEQFF. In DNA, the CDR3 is TGTGCCACCAGTGATTTAACGGCTAGCATAAGCAATGAGCAGTTCTTC.

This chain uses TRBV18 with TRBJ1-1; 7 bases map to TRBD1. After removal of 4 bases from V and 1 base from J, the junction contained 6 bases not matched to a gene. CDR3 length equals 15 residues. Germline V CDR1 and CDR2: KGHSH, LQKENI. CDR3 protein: CASSRTTGKNTEAFF. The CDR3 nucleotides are TGTGCCAGCTCACGAACGACAGGGAAGAACACTGAAGCTTTCTTT.

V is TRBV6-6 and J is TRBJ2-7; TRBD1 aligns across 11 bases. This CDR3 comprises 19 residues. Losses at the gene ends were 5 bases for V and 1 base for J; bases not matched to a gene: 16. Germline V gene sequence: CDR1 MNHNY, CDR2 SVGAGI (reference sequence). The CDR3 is CASSLTEGWGTGGSYEQYF. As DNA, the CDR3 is TGTGCCAGCAGTCTCACGGAAGGATGGGGGACAGGGGGTTCCTACGAGCAGTACTTC.

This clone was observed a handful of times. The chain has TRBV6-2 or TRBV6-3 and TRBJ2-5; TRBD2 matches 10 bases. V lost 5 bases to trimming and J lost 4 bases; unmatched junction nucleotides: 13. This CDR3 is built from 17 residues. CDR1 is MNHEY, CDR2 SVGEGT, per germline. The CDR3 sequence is CASSKVSSGRSSETQYF. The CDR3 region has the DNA TGTGCCAGCAGTAAAGTATCTAGCGGGAGATCATCAGAGACCCAGTACTTC.

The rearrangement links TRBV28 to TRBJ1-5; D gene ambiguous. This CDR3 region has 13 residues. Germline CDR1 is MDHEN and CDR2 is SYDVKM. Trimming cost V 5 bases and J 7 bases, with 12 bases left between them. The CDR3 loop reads CASSEHLWQPQHF. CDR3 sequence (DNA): TGTGCCAGCAGTGAACACCTTTGGCAGCCCCAGCATTTT. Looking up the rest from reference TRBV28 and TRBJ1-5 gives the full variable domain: DVKVTQSSRYLVKRTGEKVFLECVQDMDHENMFWYRQDPGLGLRLIYFSYDVKMKEKGDIPEGYSVSREKKERFSLILESASTNQTSMYLCASSEHLWQPQHFGDGTRLSIL.

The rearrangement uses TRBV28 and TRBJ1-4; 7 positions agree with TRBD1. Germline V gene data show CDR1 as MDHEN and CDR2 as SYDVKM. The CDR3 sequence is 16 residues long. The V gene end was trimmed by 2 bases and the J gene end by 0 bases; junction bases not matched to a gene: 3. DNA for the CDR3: TGTGCCAGCAGTTTACCGGGGACAGCAACTAATGAAAAACTGTTTTTT. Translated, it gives CASSLPGTATNEKLFF.

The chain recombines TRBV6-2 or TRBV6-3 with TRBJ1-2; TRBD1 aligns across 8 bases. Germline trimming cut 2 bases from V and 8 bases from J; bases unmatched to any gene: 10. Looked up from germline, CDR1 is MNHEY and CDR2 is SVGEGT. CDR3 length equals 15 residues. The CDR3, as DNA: TGTGCCAGCAGTTACACCGGGACAGGAGGGAGAGGCTACACCTTC. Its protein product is CASSYTGTGGRGYTF.

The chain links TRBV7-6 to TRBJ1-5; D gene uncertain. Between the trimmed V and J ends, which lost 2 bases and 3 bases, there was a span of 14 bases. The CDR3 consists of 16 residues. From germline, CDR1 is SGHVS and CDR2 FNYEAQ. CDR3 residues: CASSLTGSHDNQPQHF. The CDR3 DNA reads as TGTGCCAGCAGCTTAACCGGGTCCCACGACAATCAGCCCCAGCATTTT. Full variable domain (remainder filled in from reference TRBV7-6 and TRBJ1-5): GAGVSQSPRYKVTKRGQDVALRCDPISGHVSLYWYRQALGQGPEFLTYFNYEAQQDKSGLPNDRFSAERPEGSISTLTIQRTEQRDSAMYRCASSLTGSHDNQPQHFGDGTRLSIL.

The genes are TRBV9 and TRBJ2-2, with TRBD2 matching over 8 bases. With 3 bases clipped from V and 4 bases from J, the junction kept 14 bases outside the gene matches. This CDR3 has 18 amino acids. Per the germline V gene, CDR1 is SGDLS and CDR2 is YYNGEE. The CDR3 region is CASSGRPLAGYSTGELFF. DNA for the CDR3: TGTGCCAGCAGCGGCCGCCCTCTAGCGGGTTATAGCACCGGGGAGCTGTTTTTT.

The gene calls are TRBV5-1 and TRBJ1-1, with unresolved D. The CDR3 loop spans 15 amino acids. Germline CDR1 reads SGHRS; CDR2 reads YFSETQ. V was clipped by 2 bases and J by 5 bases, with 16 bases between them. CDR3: CASSLGRARLTEAFF. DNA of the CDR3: TGCGCCAGCAGCTTAGGGCGGGCGCGACTTACTGAAGCTTTCTTT.

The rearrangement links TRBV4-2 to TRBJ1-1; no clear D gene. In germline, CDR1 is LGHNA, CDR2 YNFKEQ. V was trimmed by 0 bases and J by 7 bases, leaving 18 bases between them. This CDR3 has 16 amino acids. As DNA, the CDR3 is TGTGCCAGCAGCCAAGATAAGGAGGCTGGAGATTTTGAAGCTTTCTTT. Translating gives CASSQDKEAGDFEAFF.

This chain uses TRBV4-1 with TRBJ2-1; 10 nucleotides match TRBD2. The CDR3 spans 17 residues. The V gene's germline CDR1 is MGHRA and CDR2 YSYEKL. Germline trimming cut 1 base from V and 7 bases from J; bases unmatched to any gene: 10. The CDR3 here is CASSQAEKAGGMNEQFF. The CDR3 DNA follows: TGCGCCAGCAGCCAAGCCGAAAAAGCGGGAGGGATGAATGAGCAGTTCTTC.

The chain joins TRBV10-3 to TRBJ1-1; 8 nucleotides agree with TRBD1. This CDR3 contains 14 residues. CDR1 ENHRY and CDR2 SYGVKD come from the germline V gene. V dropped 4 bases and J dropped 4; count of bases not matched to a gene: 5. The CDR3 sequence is CAISGNDRGTEAFF. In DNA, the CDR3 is TGTGCCATCAGTGGGAACGACAGGGGCACTGAAGCTTTCTTT.

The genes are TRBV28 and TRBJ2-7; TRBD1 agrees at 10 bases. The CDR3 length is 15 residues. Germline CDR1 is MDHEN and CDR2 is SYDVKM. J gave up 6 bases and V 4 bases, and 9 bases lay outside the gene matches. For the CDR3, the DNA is TGTGCCAGCAGTTCGCCCGGGACAGGGGTCGGCGAGCAGTACTTC. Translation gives CASSSPGTGVGEQYF.

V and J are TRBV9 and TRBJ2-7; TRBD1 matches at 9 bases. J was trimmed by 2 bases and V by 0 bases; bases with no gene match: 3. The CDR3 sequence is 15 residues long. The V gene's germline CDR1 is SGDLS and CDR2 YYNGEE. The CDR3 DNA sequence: TGTGCCAGCAGCGTAGCAGGGACAGGGACCTACGAGCAGTACTTC. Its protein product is CASSVAGTGTYEQYF.

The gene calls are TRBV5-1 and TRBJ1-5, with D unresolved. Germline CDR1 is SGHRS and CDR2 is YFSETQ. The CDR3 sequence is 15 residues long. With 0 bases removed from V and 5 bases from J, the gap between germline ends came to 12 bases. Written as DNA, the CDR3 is TGCGCCAGCAGCTTGGTGGGCAGTGTGGATCAGCCCCAGCATTTT. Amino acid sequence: CASSLVGSVDQPQHF.